Below, one TCR beta chain is given with its context. In its sample, this clonotype was seen many times. Its specific antigen is unknown. The sample holds no much larger clone one base away, and base qualities are not on file. CDR1 MDHEN and CDR2 SYDVKM were looked up in the germline V gene. V is pared back by 7 bases and J by 2 bases, with 16 bases lying between the germline termini. From cysteine to phenylalanine, the CDR3 is 15 amino acids long. This entry keeps only the CDR3 DNA: 45 bases, framed from base 1. TCR cDNA was synthesized by 5'RACE template switching, which introduced a universal primer site and unique molecular identifiers. cDNA synthesis was primed from both the TCR alpha and TCR beta constant segments. Libraries were amplified in two PCR steps, with sample barcodes and sequencing adapters added in the second step. Libraries were sequenced on Illumina HiSeq 2500 (2x100 bp) or NovaSeq (2x150 bp). Turning to the authors' computational methods: Reads were demultiplexed and collapsed into UMI consensus sequences with MIGEC, and V(D)J alignment was performed with MiXCR. Vaccine-responding clonotypes were identified with edgeR using replicate PBMC samples, with FDR below 0.01 and a log2 fold change above 5 up to day 15 being required. CD4 or CD8 identity was assigned to each bulk clonotype according to whether the clonotype was present at higher abundance in the sequenced CD4 repertoire or the sequenced CD8 repertoire. Clones were called with MiXCR by TCRdb after fastp trimmed the public reads at Q25, and only in-frame beta chains were retained. Identical CDR3 protein sequences are pooled into one entry, listed with their most common genes and DNA. The V and J calls shown here were made by TCRdb, not taken from the authors' results. The sample includes about 30,000 distinct CDR3 sequences, with 4.4% observed a single time. The ten most abundant clones make up about 47% of the sample.

The data belong to a study of T cells after yellow fever vaccination (dated by TCRdb to about 2019). Study-level background: The SMART-Seq v4 Ultra Low Input RNA kit was used to prepare libraries from fractions with low cell numbers. To track T-cell clones before and after primary and booster YFV17D yellow fever vaccination, bulk TCR alpha and beta repertoires were sequenced longitudinally. Two healthy male donors made up the cohort, one aged 18 to 30 years and the other aged 30 to 40 years. Blood was drawn at multiple timepoints before and after primary and secondary immunization, with bulk PBMC replicates and cell subsets isolated. The research as a whole found: A small fraction of clonotypes showed up in both the CD4 and CD8 compartments, probably as a result of convergent recombination. After the booster, most clones that had expanded after primary vaccination were detected again (about 97% of CD4 and around nine tenths of CD8), suggesting broad maintenance of memory. Computational filtering was required because FACS-sorted repertoires could contain abundant contaminating clonotypes from the bulk population. The secondary T-cell response was weaker than the primary response but faster, peaking on day 5 instead of day 15. Because the study included only a couple of donors, the extent to which the findings can be generalized is limited.

Sample treatment or condition, as interpreted from the label and publication: live attenuated yellow fever vaccine strain. PBMCs were isolated from peripheral blood using a standard Ficoll-Paque protocol. Dynabeads CD4 and CD8 positive selection kits were used to isolate the CD4 and CD8 T-cell fractions. TriZol was used to extract RNA from bulk PBMCs, from CD4 and CD8 fractions, and from dextramer-positive and dextramer-negative fractions. The TCR comes from a man younger than 40 who received the YFV17D yellow fever vaccine. The material sequenced was CD8+ T cells sorted from PBMCs, taken 5 days after the yellow fever booster vaccination. In this chain, TRBV28 is recombined with TRBJ2-3; the D segment cannot be called with confidence. This receptor has the CDR3 CASKPPRNTTDTQYF. The DNA is TGTGCCAGCAAACCCCCCCGGAATACCACAGATACGCAGTATTTT.